The next 14 T cell receptor beta chains were all read from a single sample in a study of post-analysis software for immune sequencing data. Study-wide points: Patients used several TRBV segments, including TRBV5-6, TRBV5-1 and TRBV20-1, more often than controls.

Antigen specificity for these receptors is unknown. Sequencing libraries made from TCR beta cDNA carried unique molecular identifiers. TCRdb recomputed calls from the PCR reads with MiXCR, one row per CDR3 protein. The table has a few hundred thousand distinct CDR3 sequences, roughly 34% seen once; the top ten hold 4.5% to 7.5%. The sequenced sample was blood. All receptors derive from a girl aged 2-17 years with multiple sclerosis.

The chain combines TRBV20-1 with TRBJ2-1; TRBD2 aligns across 11 bases. The CDR3 sequence is 13 residues long. Germline V CDR1 and CDR2: DFQATT, SNEGSKA (reference sequence). With 8 bases clipped from V and 4 bases from J, the junction kept 4 bases outside the gene matches. The CDR3 spells CSPLAGGYNEQFF. CDR3 in DNA: TGCAGTCCCCTAGCGGGGGGATACAATGAGCAGTTCTTC.

This clonotype was counted only a few times. The V and J genes are TRBV11-1 and TRBJ2-1; D possibly corresponds to TRBD1 (5 bases). The CDR3 runs to 16 residues. Between the trimmed V and J ends, which lost 5 bases and 0 bases, there was a span of 14 bases. Germline CDR1 is SGHAT and CDR2 is FQDESV (reference sequence). The CDR3 sequence: CASSGRTRSSYNEQFF. The CDR3 region has the DNA TGTGCCAGCAGCGGGCGGACACGGAGCTCCTACAATGAGCAGTTCTTC.

There are a few counts of this clonotype. The chain joins TRBV12-3 or TRBV12-4 to TRBJ1-2; TRBD1 matches 9 bases. This CDR3 contains 15 residues. The junction had 11 bases not matched to a gene; V was cut back by 5 bases and J by 7 bases. CDR3 bases: TGTGCCAGCAGTCCCGCCGGGACAGGGAGAGGTGGCTACACCTTC. Translated, it gives CASSPAGTGRGGYTF.

The J gene is TRBJ1-5, the V gene TRBV4-1; D unresolved. Trimming pared 1 base from V and 2 bases from J, leaving 15 bases between. CDR1 and CDR2 from the germline V gene are MGHRA and YSYEKL. The CDR3 contains 17 residues. The CDR3 spells CASSQAAAGPRNQPQHF. CDR3 bases: TGCGCCAGCAGCCAAGCGGCCGCAGGCCCCCGCAATCAGCCCCAGCATTTT.

This clonotype was found a few times. This chain's CDR3 is CSARVFERTGLNEQFF. CDR3 sequence (DNA): TGCAGTGCTAGAGTCTTCGAGAGGACAGGGCTGAATGAGCAGTTCTTC. The V gene is TRBV20-1, the J gene TRBJ2-1; TRBD1 matches at 8 bases. V lost 1 base and J lost 7; bases outside the gene matches: 12. The CDR3 is made up of 16 amino acids. Germline lookup yields CDR1 DFQATT and CDR2 SNEGSKA (reference sequence).

The chain uses TRBV5-1 and TRBJ1-1; 9 nucleotides match TRBD1. This CDR3 has 16 amino acids. Germline assignment: CDR1 SGHRS and CDR2 YFSETQ. Trimming removed 4 bases from V and 5 bases from J; junction bases left unmatched: 12. As DNA, the CDR3 is TGCGCCAGCAGCCGGACAGGGGACTCCCTGCGGACTGAAGCTTTCTTT. It yields the protein CASSRTGDSLRTEAFF.

This clonotype was found a few times. The chain has TRBV6-5 and TRBJ1-1; D remains ambiguous. This CDR3 has 13 residues. Per the germline V gene, CDR1 is MNHEY and CDR2 is SVGAGI. Trimming removed 8 bases from V and 0 bases from J, with 10 bases in between. CDR3 in DNA: TGTGCCAGCTCCAAGACGTTGAACACTGAAGCTTTCTTT. Translated: CASSKTLNTEAFF.

This clonotype showed up just once. This chain joins TRBV20-1 and TRBJ2-1, with D maybe TRBD1 (5 bases). The closer fit of TRBJ2-7 to the DNA end suggests the J call may be wrong. The CDR3 sequence is 12 residues long. Per the germline V gene, CDR1 is DFQATT and CDR2 is SNEGSKA (reference sequence). The CDR3 nucleotides are TGCAGCCCAGAACGGACATACAATGAGCAGTACTTC. Amino acids: CSPERTYNEQYF.

This clonotype occurred a few times. The rearrangement links TRBV29-1 to TRBJ2-1; no definite D call. From germline, CDR1 is SQVTM and CDR2 ANQGSEA. V lost 6 bases and J 0 bases, leaving 18 bases between the germline ends. The CDR3 runs to 16 residues. CDR3 bases: TGCAGCGTCCCCGGCTATGACCTTTCCTCCTACAATGAGCAGTTCTTC. Translated, it gives CSVPGYDLSSYNEQFF.

This clonotype was seen a few times. The CDR3 is CSVEEYGNPGQFF. CDR3 DNA: TGCAGCGTTGAAGAATACGGGAATCCTGGGCAGTTCTTC. The V and J genes are TRBV29-1 and TRBJ2-1; the D gene is possibly TRBD2 (5 bases). Germline V gene data show CDR1 as SQVTM and CDR2 as ANQGSEA. The CDR3 length is 13 residues. V was clipped by 0 bases and J by 12 bases, with 15 bases between them.

This clonotype was counted between two and nine times. The J gene is TRBJ2-7, the V gene TRBV20-1; D ambiguous. V was pared by 5 bases and J by 3 bases, with 5 bases between. This CDR3 region has 10 residues. Germline lookup yields CDR1 DFQATT and CDR2 SNEGSKA (reference sequence). The chain's CDR3 is CSAAYYEQYF. In DNA, the CDR3 is TGCAGTGCTGCCTACTACGAGCAGTACTTC.

This clonotype was detected ten times or more. The chain uses TRBV20-1 and TRBJ2-3, with 8 bases fitting TRBD2. The CDR3 sequence is 15 residues long. With V trimmed by 2 bases and J by 2 bases, 6 bases remained unmatched. Germline V gives CDR1 DFQATT, CDR2 SNEGSKA (reference sequence). CDR3 protein: CSARSASGYTDTQYF. The CDR3 coding sequence is TGCAGTGCTAGATCGGCTAGCGGGTACACAGATACGCAGTATTTT.

This chain uses TRBV9 with TRBJ2-1; D is unresolved. CDR3 size: 15 residues. V was cut by 0 bases and J by 8 bases, with 15 bases left in between. Looked up from germline, CDR1 is SGDLS and CDR2 is YYNGEE. In nucleotides, the CDR3 is TGTGCCAGCAGCGTAGACGGTCAGTACGGCTATGAGCAGTTCTTC. Protein product: CASSVDGQYGYEQFF.

The J gene is TRBJ1-1, the V gene TRBV20-1; D gene uncertain. V was trimmed by 6 bases and J by 4 bases, leaving 12 bases between them. The length of the CDR3 is 12 residues. The germline V gene encodes CDR1 DFQATT and CDR2 SNEGSKA (reference sequence). The CDR3 DNA reads as TGCAGTGCCCCACGGGGTAGCACTGAAGCTTTCTTT. Translating it yields CSAPRGSTEAFF.